This T cell receptor beta chain was identified in a study of OX40 agonist ivuxolimab in advanced cancers. Study-wide context: The patients received ivuxolimab by intravenous route every 2 weeks at 0.01 to 10 mg/kg. Findings and caveats of the study: It was also the case that some nonresponders had low normalized T-cell clonal expansion.

The method was immunoSEQ multiplex PCR; TCRdb's version includes in-frame clones alone and lacks a portion of them. The repertoire holds approximately 90,000 clones, with roughly nine tenths as singletons. The CDR3 contains 16 residues. CDR1 and CDR2 (germline): KGHSH, LQKENI. V was clipped by 4 bases and J by 0 bases, with 12 bases between them. Concerning this clone: The antigen is unknown.

Patients with a history of autoimmune disease or on systemic immunosuppression were excluded. Sequencing used CD4+ or CD8+ T cells sorted from blood, obtained in a trial of the OX40 agonist ivuxolimab. The V call is TRBV18, the J call TRBJ2-2, with D tentatively TRBD1 or TRBD2 (5 bases each). The clonotype comes from an adult with an advanced solid tumor such as melanoma, head and neck, liver or kidney cancer. CDR3 loop: CASSRDPSPNTGELFF. CDR3 nucleotide sequence: TGTGCCAGCTCACGGGACCCCTCTCCGAACACCGGGGAGCTGTTTTTT.